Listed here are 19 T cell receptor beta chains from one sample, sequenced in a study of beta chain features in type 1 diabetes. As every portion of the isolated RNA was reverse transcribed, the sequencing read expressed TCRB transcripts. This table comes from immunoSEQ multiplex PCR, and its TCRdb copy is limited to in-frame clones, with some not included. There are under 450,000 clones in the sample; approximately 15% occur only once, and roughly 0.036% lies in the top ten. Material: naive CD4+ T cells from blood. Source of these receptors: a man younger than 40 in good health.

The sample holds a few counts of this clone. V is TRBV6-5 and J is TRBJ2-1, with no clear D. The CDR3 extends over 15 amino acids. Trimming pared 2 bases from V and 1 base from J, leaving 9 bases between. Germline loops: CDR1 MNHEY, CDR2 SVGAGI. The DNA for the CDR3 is TGTGCCAGCAGTTACGAGAGGCGTTCCTACAATGAGCAGTTCTTC. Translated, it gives CASSYERRSYNEQFF.

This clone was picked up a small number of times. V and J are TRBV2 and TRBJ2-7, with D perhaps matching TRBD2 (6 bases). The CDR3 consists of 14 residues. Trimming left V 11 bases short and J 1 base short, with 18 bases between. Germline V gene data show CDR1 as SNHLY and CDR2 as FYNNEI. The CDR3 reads CACDSGAFSYEQYV. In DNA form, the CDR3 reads TGTGCCTGCGATAGCGGTGCGTTTTCCTACGAGCAGTACGTC.

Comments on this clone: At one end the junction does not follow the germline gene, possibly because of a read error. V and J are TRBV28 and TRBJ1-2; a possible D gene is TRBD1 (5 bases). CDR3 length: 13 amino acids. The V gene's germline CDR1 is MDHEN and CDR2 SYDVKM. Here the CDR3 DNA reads TGTGCCAGCAGTGAAGTACGGGACTACGGCTACACCTTC. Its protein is CASSEVRDYGYTF.

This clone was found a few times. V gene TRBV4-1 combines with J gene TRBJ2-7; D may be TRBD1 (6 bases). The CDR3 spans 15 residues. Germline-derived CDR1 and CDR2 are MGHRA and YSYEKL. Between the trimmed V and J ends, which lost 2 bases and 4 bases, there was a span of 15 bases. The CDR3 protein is CASSQPQGTRYEQYF. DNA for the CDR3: TGCGCCAGCAGCCAACCCCAGGGGACAAGGTACGAGCAGTACTTC.

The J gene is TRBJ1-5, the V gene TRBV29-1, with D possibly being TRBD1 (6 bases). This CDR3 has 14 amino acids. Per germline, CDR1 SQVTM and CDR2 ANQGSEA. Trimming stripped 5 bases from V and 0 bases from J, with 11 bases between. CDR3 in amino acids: CSVQGQDSNQPQHF. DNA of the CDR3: TGCAGCGTTCAGGGGCAGGATAGCAATCAGCCCCAGCATTTT.

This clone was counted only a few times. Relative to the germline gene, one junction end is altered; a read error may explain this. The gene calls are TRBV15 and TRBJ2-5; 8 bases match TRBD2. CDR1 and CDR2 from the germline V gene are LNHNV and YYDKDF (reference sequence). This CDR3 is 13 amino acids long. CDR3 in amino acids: CATRPGGQETQYF. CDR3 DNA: TGTGCCACCAGGCCGGGGGGGCAAGAAACCCAGTACTTC.

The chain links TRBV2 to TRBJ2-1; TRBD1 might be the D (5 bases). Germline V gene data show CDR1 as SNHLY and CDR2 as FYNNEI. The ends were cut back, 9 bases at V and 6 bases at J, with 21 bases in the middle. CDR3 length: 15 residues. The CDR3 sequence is CASTPGLRFPNEQFF. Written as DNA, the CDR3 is TGTGCCAGTACGCCAGGGTTAAGGTTCCCCAATGAGCAGTTCTTC.

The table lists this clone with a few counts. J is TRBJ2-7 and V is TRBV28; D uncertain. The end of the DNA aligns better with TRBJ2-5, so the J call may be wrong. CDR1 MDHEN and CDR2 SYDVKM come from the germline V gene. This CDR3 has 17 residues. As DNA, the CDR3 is TGTGCCAGCAGTTCTATAAACAGAGCTCTGTACCAAGAGACCCAGTACTTC. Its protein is CASSSINRALYQETQYF.

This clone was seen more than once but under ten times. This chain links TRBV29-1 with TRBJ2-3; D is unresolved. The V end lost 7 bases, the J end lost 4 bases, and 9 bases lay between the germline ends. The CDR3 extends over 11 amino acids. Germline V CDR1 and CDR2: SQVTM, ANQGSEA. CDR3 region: CSGIESDTQYF. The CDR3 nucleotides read TGCAGCGGAATTGAGTCAGATACGCAGTATTTT.

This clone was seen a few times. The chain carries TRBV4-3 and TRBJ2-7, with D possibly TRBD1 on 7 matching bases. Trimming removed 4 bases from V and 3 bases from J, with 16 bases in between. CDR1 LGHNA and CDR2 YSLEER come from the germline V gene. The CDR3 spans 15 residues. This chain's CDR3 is CASSPGQVGGYEQYF. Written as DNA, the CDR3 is TGCGCCAGCAGCCCAGGACAGGTCGGGGGCTACGAGCAGTACTTC.

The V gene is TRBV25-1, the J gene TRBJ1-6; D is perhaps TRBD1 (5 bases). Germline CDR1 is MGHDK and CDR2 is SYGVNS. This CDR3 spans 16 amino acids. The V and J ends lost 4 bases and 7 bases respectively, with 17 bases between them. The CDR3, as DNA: TGTGCCAGCAGTGGGGGACCTACCCATTCCAATTCACCCCTCCACTTT. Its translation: CASSGGPTHSNSPLHF.

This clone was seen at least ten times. The CDR3 DNA sequence: TGTGCCTGGAGTGTACAGTTTGGGGGTGAGCAGTTCTTC. It yields the protein CAWSVQFGGEQFF. The chain carries TRBV30 and TRBJ2-1, with D tentatively TRBD1 or TRBD2 (5 bases each). This CDR3 is built from 13 residues. Germline CDR1 is GTSNPN and CDR2 is SVGIG (reference sequence). V gave up 0 bases and J gave up 9 bases, with 12 bases separating them. Looking up the rest from reference TRBV30 and TRBJ2-1 gives the full variable domain: SQTIHQWPATLVQPVGSPLSLECTVEGTSNPNLYWYRQAAGRGLQLLFYSVGIGQISSEVPQNLSASRPQDRQFILSSKKLLLSDSGFYLCAWSVQFGGEQFFGPGTRLTVL.

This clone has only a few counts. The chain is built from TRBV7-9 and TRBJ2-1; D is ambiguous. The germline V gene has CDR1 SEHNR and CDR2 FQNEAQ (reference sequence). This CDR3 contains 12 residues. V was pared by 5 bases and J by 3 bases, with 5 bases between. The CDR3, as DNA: TGTGCCAGCAGCCCTATCTACAATGAGCAGTTCTTC. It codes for CASSPIYNEQFF.

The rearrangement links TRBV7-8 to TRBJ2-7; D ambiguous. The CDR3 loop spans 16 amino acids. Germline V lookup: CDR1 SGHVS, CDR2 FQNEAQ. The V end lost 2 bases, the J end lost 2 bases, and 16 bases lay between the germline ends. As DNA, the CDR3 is TGTGCCAGCAGCTTACAACCGAGTTACCGACCCTACGAGCAGTACGTC. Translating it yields CASSLQPSYRPYEQYV.

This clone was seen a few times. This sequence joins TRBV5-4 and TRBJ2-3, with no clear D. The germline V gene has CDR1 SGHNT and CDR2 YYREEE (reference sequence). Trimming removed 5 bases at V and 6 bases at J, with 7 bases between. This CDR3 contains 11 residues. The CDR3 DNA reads TGTGCCAGCAGTTCCCAGGATACGCAGTATTTT. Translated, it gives CASSSQDTQYF.

The CDR3 nucleotides are TGCGCCAGCAGCCCAGGACAGGAAACTAATGAAAAACTGTTTTTT. Translated, it gives CASSPGQETNEKLFF. The chain couples TRBV4-3 to TRBJ1-4, with 7 bases identical to TRBD1. CDR3 length equals 15 residues. Looked up from germline, CDR1 is LGHNA and CDR2 is YSLEER. Germline trimming cut 4 bases from V and 1 base from J; bases unmatched to any gene: 3.

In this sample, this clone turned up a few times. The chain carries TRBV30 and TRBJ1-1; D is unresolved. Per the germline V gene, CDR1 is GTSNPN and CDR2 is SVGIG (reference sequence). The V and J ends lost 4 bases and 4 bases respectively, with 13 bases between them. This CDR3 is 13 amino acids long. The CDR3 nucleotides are TGTGCCTGGACCGGGCAGGTAGGCACTGAAGCTTTCTTT. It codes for CAWTGQVGTEAFF.

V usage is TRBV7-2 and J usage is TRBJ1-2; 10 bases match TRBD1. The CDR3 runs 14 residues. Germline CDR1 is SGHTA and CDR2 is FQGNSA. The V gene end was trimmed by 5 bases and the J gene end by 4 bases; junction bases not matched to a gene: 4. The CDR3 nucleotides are TGTGCCAGCAGCCCTAGGACAGGGGGCTATGGCTACACCTTC. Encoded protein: CASSPRTGGYGYTF.

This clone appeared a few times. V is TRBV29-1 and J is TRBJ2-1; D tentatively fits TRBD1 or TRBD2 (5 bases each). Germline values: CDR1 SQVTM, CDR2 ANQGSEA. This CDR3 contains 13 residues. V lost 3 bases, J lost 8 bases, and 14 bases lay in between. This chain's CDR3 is CSVDPTRGYEQFF. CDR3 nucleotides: TGCAGCGTTGACCCGACCCGGGGCTATGAGCAGTTCTTC.